Reported below is one T cell receptor (beta chain). In the study's own analysis: Cell counts per sample came from amplifying reference gene primers. Measured with immunoSEQ multiplex PCR; TCRdb has only the in-frame clones, and not every one. D and trimming come from the DNA, and the V and J calls and clone size come from that table. This sample has some 330,000 clones; around 92% occur once, and the top ten carry 1.5% to 2%. This record belongs to a study of blood T cell repertoires in COVID-19. Study at large: Samples came from the United States, Italy and Spain, spanning acute and convalescent COVID-19.

Trimming cost V 3 bases and J 7 bases, with 10 bases left between them. The CDR3 totals 14 residues. The germline gives CDR1 MDHEN, CDR2 SYDVKM. This sequence joins TRBV28 and TRBJ1-6; D remains ambiguous. Material: peripheral blood. This TCR derives from a woman in her 30s with COVID-19, enrolled during active disease. In DNA, the CDR3 is TGTGCCAGCAGTTTGCTCGGGAGGAATTCACCCCTCCACTTT. This gives the protein CASSLLGRNSPLHF.